This is a list of T cell receptor beta chains from one sample in a study of blood T cells in healthy people across ages. TCRdb re-analysed the 5' RACE reads in MiXCR, keeping a single row per CDR3 protein. The sample records about 1.1 million distinct CDR3 sequences, around two fifths being singletons. Material: blood. These receptor sequences come from a man between 18 and 29 years old in good health. Each CDR3 is given with its conserved first and last residue. Each record gives: clone size, V gene, D gene, J gene, CDR3 DNA, CDR3 protein. The D gene is left open where the match is weak. Clone size is shown for a subset of rows, as once, few, many or a class of expanded clone.

>-|TRBV12-3/TRBV12-4|TRBD1|TRBJ1-6
TGTGCCAGCAGTTTAGCGCTCGGGACAGCAGCTTCACCCCTCCACTTT
CASSLALGTAASPLHF
>-|TRBV20-1|TRBD2|TRBJ2-1
TGCAGTGCAAATACGCGGGGGGTGGTCTATGAGCAGTTCTTC
CSANTRGVVYEQFF
>once|TRBV3-1|-|TRBJ2-7
TGTGCCAGCAGCCAACTGCGTGGGGGCGTATCCTACAATGAGCAGTACTTC
CASSQLRGGVSYNEQYF
>-|TRBV29-1|-|TRBJ2-1
TGCAGCGTTGCAGGACTGAGCTCCTACAATGAGCAGTTCTTC
CSVAGLSSYNEQFF
>-|TRBV4-3|-|TRBJ1-5
TGCGCCAGCAGCCAAGATACAGGAAGGCCCCAGCATTTT
CASSQDTGRPQHF
>once|TRBV7-8|-|TRBJ1-1
TGCGCCAGCAGCTTATCCAGCACCAACACTGAAGCTTTCTTT
CASSLSSTNTEAFF
>-|TRBV2|-|TRBJ1-2
TGTGCCAGCACCAGAACTGACGGTGGCTACACCTTC
CASTRTDGGYTF
>-|TRBV5-1|-|TRBJ2-5
TGCGCCAGCAGCTTGGAGTCCTTACAGGAGACCCAGTACTTC
CASSLESLQETQYF
>once|TRBV18|-|TRBJ1-5
TGTGCCAGCTCAGAAGCCCTATACGAAGGCAATCAGCCCCAGCATTTT
CASSEALYEGNQPQHF
>-|TRBV6-5|-|TRBJ2-7
TGTGCCAGCAGCAACACCGCCTCGGGCGAGCAGTACTTC
CASSNTASGEQYF
>-|TRBV29-1|-|TRBJ1-2
TGCAGCGTTGGTACAGGTGTAGCCCTCTATGGCTACACCTTC
CSVGTGVALYGYTF
>-|TRBV5-1|-|TRBJ1-5
TGCGCCAGCAGCGTGGAAACACCTAATCAGCCCCAGCATTTT
CASSVETPNQPQHF
>-|TRBV7-2|TRBD1|TRBJ1-5
TGTGCCAGCAGAAGTACAGGGGGGGATCAGCCCCAGCATTTT
CASRSTGGDQPQHF
>-|TRBV7-2|-|TRBJ2-7
TGTGCCAGCAGCCCATCGTTTGGGGGCAATGAGCAGTACTTC
CASSPSFGGNEQYF
>-|TRBV7-9|-|TRBJ1-1
TGTGCCAGCAGCTTAGGGGGGGCCCCCGGGACTGAAACTTTCTTT
CASSLGGAPGTETFF
>-|TRBV11-1|-|TRBJ2-4
TGTGCCAGCAGCATCACCTTGGGGGCCGAAGAGCAGTACTTC
CASSITLGAEEQYF
>few|TRBV12-3/TRBV12-4|-|TRBJ1-4
TGTGCCAGCAGCCGACGGGACGGGGGATTCGCAACTAATGAAAAACTGTTTTTT
CASSRRDGGFATNEKLFF
>-|TRBV7-3|-|TRBJ1-1
TGTACCAGCAGCCGGGGACACGAGAACACTGAAGCTTTCTTT
CTSSRGHENTEAFF
>-|TRBV5-1|-|TRBJ2-5
TGCGCCAGCAGCTCCGGGGTGCCAGAGACCCAGTACTTC
CASSSGVPETQYF
>-|TRBV6-1|-|TRBJ1-5
TGTGCCAGCAGGAAAGGGAGTAGTGATCAGCCCCAGCATTTT
CASRKGSSDQPQHF
>-|TRBV20-1|TRBD1|TRBJ2-3
TGCAGTGCTTGGGGACAGGGCACAGATACGCAGTATTTT
CSAWGQGTDTQYF
>-|TRBV20-1|TRBD2|TRBJ2-2
TGCAGTGCCTCTAGCGGGGGCAACACCGGGGAGCTGTTTTTT
CSASSGGNTGELFF
>few|TRBV4-3|-|TRBJ1-4
TGCGCCAGCAGCCAAAGGGGGGAAAAACTGTTTTTT
CASSQRGEKLFF
>few|TRBV7-9|-|TRBJ1-5
TGTGCCAGCAGCCGACGGATAGGGCAGCCCCAGCATTTT
CASSRRIGQPQHF
>few|TRBV28|-|TRBJ1-2
TGTGCCAGCATCAAACTCTCCGGGACAACTACTAACTATGGCTACACCTTC
CASIKLSGTTTNYGYTF
>-|TRBV9|-|TRBJ1-3
TGTGCCAGCGGCGTAGAACCCACATCTTGGGGATTAAACACCATATATTTT
CASGVEPTSWGLNTIYF
>-|TRBV5-1|-|TRBJ2-2
TGCGCCAGCAGCTTCGACAAGAGCACCGCGGAGCTGTTTTTT
CASSFDKSTAELFF
>-|TRBV5-1|-|TRBJ1-1
TGCGCCAGCAGCTTGTCCCCCGCGAAGAACACTGAAGCTTTCTTT
CASSLSPAKNTEAFF
>-|TRBV20-1|TRBD1|TRBJ2-7
TGCAGTGCCATGACAGGGATGTACGAGCAGTACTTC
CSAMTGMYEQYF
>-|TRBV27|-|TRBJ2-3
TGTGCCAGCAGTTTACTGCGGGGTAAAGATACGCAGTATTTT
CASSLLRGKDTQYF
>-|TRBV20-1|-|TRBJ2-5
TGCAGTGCTAGAGATCGCGGGACCCAGTACTTC
CSARDRGTQYF
>many|TRBV29-1|TRBD1|TRBJ2-3
TGCAGTTCGGGGACAGGGGGAGAAACAGATACGCAGTATTTT
CSSGTGGETDTQYF
>-|TRBV9|TRBD1|TRBJ1-4
TGTGCCAGCAGCGAGCGGGACAGCCAGGAAAAACTGTTTTTT
CASSERDSQEKLFF
>few|TRBV5-1|TRBD2|TRBJ2-3
TGCGCCAGCAGCCCAATAGCGGGGGAGCGAGATACGCAGTATTTT
CASSPIAGERDTQYF
>few|TRBV7-6|-|TRBJ2-1
TGTGCCAGCAGCTTGTTGACAGGACATAACAATGAGCAGTTCTTC
CASSLLTGHNNEQFF
>-|TRBV6-1|-|TRBJ2-2
TGTGCCAGCAGTGAAGCGTATGGGGCCGGGGAGCTGTTTTTT
CASSEAYGAGELFF
>few|TRBV4-1|-|TRBJ1-4
TGCGCCAGCAGCCAGCTGTCCCTCTACAATGAAAAACTGTTTTTT
CASSQLSLYNEKLFF
>-|TRBV7-9|TRBD2|TRBJ2-7
TGTGCCAGCAGCTTAAAGTCGAGCGGGGCGTACGAGCAGTACTTC
CASSLKSSGAYEQYF
>-|TRBV27|-|TRBJ1-2
TGTGCCAGCAGTTTATCCCAAGACTTTAGCTACACCTTC
CASSLSQDFSYTF
>-|TRBV14|-|TRBJ2-5
TGTGCCAGCAGCCAAGACTTAACAGAGACCCAGTACTTC
CASSQDLTETQYF
>few|TRBV7-9|TRBD1|TRBJ1-4
TGTGCCAGCAGCTTACTATTACAGGGGAATGAAAAACTGTTTTTT
CASSLLLQGNEKLFF
>-|TRBV9|-|TRBJ2-1
TGTGCCAGCAGCGGGGGGAACGAGACCCAGTTCTTC
CASSGGNETQFF
>many|TRBV5-1|-|TRBJ2-3
TGCGCCAGCAGCTTTCGAGGTTCCACAGATACGCAGTATTTT
CASSFRGSTDTQYF
>-|TRBV7-9|-|TRBJ1-2
TGTGCCAGCAGCCCCCCGACAGACCGCTATGGCTACACCTTC
CASSPPTDRYGYTF
>-|TRBV6-5|TRBD1|TRBJ1-2
TGTGCCAGCAGCCTGGACAGGGGGATGTCTCCTTTTGGCTACACCTTC
CASSLDRGMSPFGYTF
>-|TRBV20-1|-|TRBJ1-6
TGCAGTGCTAGCGGTGTCCAGGGCAATGATTCACCCCTCCACTTT
CSASGVQGNDSPLHF
>-|TRBV2|-|TRBJ2-7
TGTGCCAGCAGTGTGCCCGGGACGGTGTCCTACGAGCAGTACTTC
CASSVPGTVSYEQYF
>few|TRBV20-1|-|TRBJ2-2
TGCAGTGCTAGACCAGGGTCGAACACCGGGGAGCTGTTTTTT
CSARPGSNTGELFF
>-|TRBV6-2/TRBV6-3|TRBD1|TRBJ1-1
TGTGCCAGCAGTTACTCGACAGGGCGAACTGAAGCTTTCTTT
CASSYSTGRTEAFF
>few|TRBV7-9|-|TRBJ1-2
TGTGCCAGCAGCCCCCTTGAGAGTCCTCGCTATGGCTACACCTTC
CASSPLESPRYGYTF
>few|TRBV28|-|TRBJ2-7
TGTGCCAGCAGTCATGGGAGTTTCTACGAGCAGTACTTC
CASSHGSFYEQYF
>-|TRBV10-3|TRBD1|TRBJ1-1
TGTGCCATCAGTGAGTCAGGGGGCTTGAACGCTGAAGCTTTCTTT
CAISESGGLNAEAFF
>-|TRBV6-6|-|TRBJ1-2
TGTGCCAGCAGCCGAGGAGATTTGGGCTACACCTTC
CASSRGDLGYTF
>-|TRBV20-1|-|TRBJ2-2
TGCAGTGGACGGGGGGAGCTGTTTTTT
CSGRGELFF
>-|TRBV20-1|-|TRBJ2-3
TGCAGTGCTAGAGGGTCGGAAGATACGCAGTATTTT
CSARGSEDTQYF
>many|TRBV12-3/TRBV12-4|-|TRBJ2-1
TGTGCCAGCAGTCCACTACATGCAGCTGGTGGGGATGAGCAGTTCTTC
CASSPLHAAGGDEQFF
>few|TRBV5-1|-|TRBJ2-1
TGCGCCAGCAGTGGGTGGGACAATGAGCAGTTCTTC
CASSGWDNEQFF